The rows below give T cell receptor beta chains drawn from one sample of a study of metastatic and nonmetastatic thyroid tumors. TCRdb re-analyzed the PCR reads through MiXCR. The data show roughly 16,000 clones, approximately 24% seen once. Sequencing input: tumor tissue. The receptors derive from a male donor with papillary thyroid cancer or a benign thyroid nodule (not recorded which). Some clones in this sample may be carry-over from other donors' samples. Each CDR3 is given with its conserved first and last residue. Each record gives: clone size, V gene, D gene, J gene, CDR3 length, CDR3 DNA, CDR3 protein. D genes are given only for firm matches. Clone sizes are given selectively: once, few, many, or a class where the clone is expanded.

>many|TRBV12-3/TRBV12-4|NA|TRBJ1-2|15
TGTGCCAGCAGACTGGGGGGCTTTGGTAACTATGGCTACACCTTC
CASRLGGFGNYGYTF
>NA|TRBV10-1|NA|TRBJ1-5|13
TGCGCCAGCTCTTCAGATCGGCAACAGCCCCAGCATTTT
CASSSDRQQPQHF
>NA|TRBV27|NA|TRBJ2-5|13
TGTGCCAGCAGTTTCGGGTCCCAAGAGACCCAGTACTTC
CASSFGSQETQYF
>many|TRBV7-6|NA|TRBJ1-5|13
TGTGCCAGCAGTCATGGCGCCAATCAGCCCCAGCATTTT
CASSHGANQPQHF
>many|TRBV20-1|TRBD2|TRBJ2-3|14
TGCAGTGTACCTCCAGCGGGAGGCACAGATACGCAGTATTTT
CSVPPAGGTDTQYF
>NA|TRBV28|NA|TRBJ1-2|14
TGTGCCAGCAGTTTACGACAGGACAACTATGGCTACACCTTC
CASSLRQDNYGYTF
>medium-sized|TRBV2|NA|TRBJ1-6|14
TGTGCCAGCAGTGAAGCGACAACGAATTCACCCCTCCACTTT
CASSEATTNSPLHF
>NA|TRBV19|TRBD1|TRBJ1-6|14
TGTGCCAGTAATACCGGACAGGGGAATTCACCCCTCCACTTT
CASNTGQGNSPLHF
>many|TRBV7-7|NA|TRBJ2-7|21
TGTGCCAGCAGCTCCCCTTACGGACTCTTGCGGAACGCCCTTTTCCCTGACGAGCAGTACTTC
CASSSPYGLLRNALFPDEQYF
>NA|TRBV9|TRBD2|TRBJ2-7|14
TGTGCCAGCAGCGCCACAGCGGGGTCCTACGAGCAGTACTTC
CASSATAGSYEQYF
>medium-sized|TRBV5-1|NA|TRBJ2-6|15
TGCGCCAGCAGCTTGGCAGTCTCTGGGGCCAACGTCCTGACTTTC
CASSLAVSGANVLTF
>medium-sized|TRBV6-1|NA|TRBJ2-2|14
TGTGCCAGCAGCCAGGCCCCAAACACCGGGGAGCTGTTTTTT
CASSQAPNTGELFF
>medium-sized|TRBV5-1|NA|TRBJ2-7|11
TGCGCCAGCAGCTTGGGGTACGAGCAGTACTTC
CASSLGYEQYF
>few|TRBV27|NA|TRBJ2-7|15
TGTGCCAGCAGTGCCCGACCGCTATTCGCCTACGAGCAGTACTTC
CASSARPLFAYEQYF
>NA|TRBV3-1|NA|TRBJ2-1|13
TGTGCCTGGGGGACGAGGATACGGGATGAGCAGTTCTTC
CAWGTRIRDEQFF
>NA|TRBV7-2|NA|TRBJ1-2|13
TGTGCCAGCAGCTTAAACAGGGTGGATGGCTACACCTTC
CASSLNRVDGYTF
>many|TRBV7-2|NA|TRBJ1-4|15
TGTGCCAGCAGCCCCCGGTTCGCTCAGGGTGAAAAACTGTTTTTT
CASSPRFAQGEKLFF
>many|TRBV6-2/TRBV6-3|TRBD1|TRBJ2-1|14
TGTGCCAGCACCGACCCACAGGGGGCAAATGAGCAGTTCTTC
CASTDPQGANEQFF
>many|TRBV20-1|NA|TRBJ2-2|13
TGCAGTGCTAGGGGGGGAAACACCGGGGAGCTGTTTTTT
CSARGGNTGELFF
>few|TRBV6-1|NA|TRBJ2-6|17
TGTGCCAGCAGTCCAATGGACATAGTCTCTGGGGCCAACGTCCTGACTTTC
CASSPMDIVSGANVLTF
>NA|TRBV20-1|NA|TRBJ2-7|11
TGCAGTGCTAGGACAGTTAACGAGCAGTACTTC
CSARTVNEQYF
>NA|TRBV7-9|NA|TRBJ1-5|12
TGTGCCAGCAGCTTAGACAATCAGCCACAGCATTTT
CASSLDNQPQHF
>NA|TRBV5-5|TRBD1|TRBJ2-7|14
TGTGCCAGCAGCTTGGACAGGGGGTCCTACGAGCAGTACTTC
CASSLDRGSYEQYF
>NA|TRBV6-6|TRBD2|TRBJ2-7|15
TGTGCCACCAGTTACCAGGGCGGGGGGATCTACGAGCAGTACTTC
CATSYQGGGIYEQYF
>once|TRBV18|NA|TRBJ2-7|14
TGTGCCAGCTCACTACCGTCAGGACTGGTCGAGCAGTACTTC
CASSLPSGLVEQYF
>many|TRBV15|NA|TRBJ1-5|17
TGTGCCACCAGCAGAGATGTGGCAGCATATAGCAATCAGCCCCAGCATTTT
CATSRDVAAYSNQPQHF
>few|TRBV27|NA|TRBJ2-1|15
TGTGCCAGCAGTTCCAGACGCGACTCCTACAATGAGCAGTTCTTC
CASSSRRDSYNEQFF
>many|TRBV30|TRBD2|TRBJ2-5|14
TGTGCCTGGAGTTTTTGGGGGGGACAAGAGACCCAGTACTTC
CAWSFWGGQETQYF
>many|TRBV20-1|NA|TRBJ1-5|14
TGCAGTGCTAGTTCGGGGTCAGGGGTTCAGCCCCAGCATTTT
CSASSGSGVQPQHF